The 16 T cell receptor beta chains reported below all come from one sample, sequenced in a study of blood T cells in healthy people across ages. Through a sample-barcoded 5' primer and a J-beta primer mix, a second PCR was run for 7 to 11 cycles. TCRdb reanalysed the 5' RACE reads using MiXCR and keeps one entry per CDR3 protein. The sample lists about 640,000 distinct CDR3 sequences; 58% were seen once. Sequenced sample: blood. These receptors were obtained from a man between 60 and 75 years old in good health.

In this sample, this clonotype turned up a few times. The V and J genes are TRBV29-1 and TRBJ1-1, with D unclear. This CDR3 has 12 residues. Per germline, CDR1 SQVTM and CDR2 ANQGSEA. V was clipped by 3 bases and J by 1 base, with 6 bases between them. The DNA of the CDR3 is TGCAGCGTTGAGGGGAGGAACACTGAAGCTTTCTTT. This gives the protein CSVEGRNTEAFF.

The gene calls are TRBV10-3 and TRBJ1-1, with TRBD1 as a possible D gene (6 bases). The CDR3 covers 15 residues. From germline, CDR1 is ENHRY and CDR2 SYGVKD. Trimming removed 10 bases from V and 3 bases from J, with 21 bases in between. The CDR3 is CATRGQGGEDTEAFF. CDR3 in DNA: TGTGCCACCAGGGGCCAGGGCGGGGAGGACACTGAAGCTTTCTTT.

This clonotype was observed a handful of times. The chain joins TRBV20-1 to TRBJ2-4; 10 bases are a match to TRBD2. The CDR3 loop spans 15 amino acids. Losses at the gene ends were 1 base for V and 0 bases for J; bases not matched to a gene: 0. The germline V gene encodes CDR1 DFQATT and CDR2 SNEGSKA (reference sequence). The CDR3 loop is CSARGTSGAKNIQYF. The CDR3 DNA reads TGCAGTGCTAGAGGGACTAGCGGAGCCAAAAACATTCAGTACTTC.

The rearrangement links TRBV20-1 to TRBJ1-1, with no clear D. The germline V gene has CDR1 DFQATT and CDR2 SNEGSKA (reference sequence). The CDR3 contains 13 residues. The V gene lost 4 bases and the J gene lost 0 bases, with 9 bases spanning the gap. CDR3 sequence: CSANGPLNTEAFF. Written as DNA, the CDR3 is TGCAGTGCTAATGGGCCTTTGAACACTGAAGCTTTCTTT.

This sequence joins TRBV20-1 and TRBJ2-3, with TRBD1 identical over 10 bases. Germline trimming cut 5 bases from V and 4 bases from J; bases unmatched to any gene: 3. Germline V gene sequence: CDR1 DFQATT, CDR2 SNEGSKA (reference sequence). The CDR3 runs to 13 residues. CDR3 sequence (DNA): TGCAGTGCTGCTGGACAGGGGGCAGATACGCAGTATTTT. Residues: CSAAGQGADTQYF.

The chain links TRBV27 to TRBJ2-3, with a weak D call TRBD2 (6 bases). Deletions cut 4 bases from V and 0 bases from J, with 11 bases between. Looked up from germline, CDR1 is MNHEY and CDR2 is SMNVEV (reference sequence). The CDR3 extends over 15 amino acids. The CDR3 region is CASSWGLLSTDTQYF. The CDR3 DNA reads TGTGCCAGCAGTTGGGGACTTCTTAGCACAGATACGCAGTATTTT.

The chain couples TRBV20-1 to TRBJ2-1, with 10 nucleotides matching TRBD2. Germline-derived CDR1 and CDR2 are DFQATT and SNEGSKA (reference sequence). This CDR3 is built from 17 residues. Trimming took 3 bases from V and 0 from J; bases not matched to a gene: 8. DNA for the CDR3: TGCAGTGCTAGTCGTAGCGGGGGGTTCGGCTCCTACAATGAGCAGTTCTTC. It specifies CSASRSGGFGSYNEQFF.

V and J are TRBV7-9 and TRBJ1-2; no clear D. CDR3 length equals 13 residues. Trimming took 3 bases from V and 4 from J, leaving 9 bases between them. In germline, CDR1 is SEHNR, CDR2 FQNEAQ (reference sequence). CDR3 loop: CASSFGVFYGYTF. CDR3 sequence (DNA): TGTGCCAGCAGCTTCGGGGTGTTCTATGGCTACACCTTC. The whole variable domain, filled in from reference TRBV7-9 and TRBJ1-2, reads DTGVSQNPRHKITKRGQNVTFRCDPISEHNRLYWYRQTLGQGPEFLTYFQNEAQLEKSRLLSDRFSAERPKGSFSTLEIQRTEQGDSAMYLCASSFGVFYGYTFGSGTRLTVV.

This rearrangement joins TRBV5-5 to TRBJ2-5; 14 bases fit TRBD2. The DNA end is a closer match to TRBJ2-7, so the J assignment may be wrong. Looked up from germline, CDR1 is SGHKS and CDR2 is YYEKEE (reference sequence). The CDR3 has 17 residues. DNA for the CDR3: TGTGCCAGCAGCGGGACTAGCGGGGGCCGGAGGGTGTACGAGCAGTACTTC. It specifies CASSGTSGGRRVYEQYF.

The chain combines TRBV2 with TRBJ2-3, with a tentative D call TRBD2 (6 bases). CDR3 length: 15 amino acids. Trimming left V 9 bases short and J 4 bases short, with 20 bases between. The germline CDR1 and CDR2 sequences are SNHLY and FYNNEI. The CDR3 DNA reads TGTGCCAGTAGTCTAAGACTAGTAGATTCAGATACGCAGTATTTT. This codes for CASSLRLVDSDTQYF.

The rearrangement links TRBV20-1 to TRBJ1-5, with no clear D. This CDR3 is built from 15 residues. Per germline, CDR1 DFQATT and CDR2 SNEGSKA (reference sequence). The V end lost 0 bases, the J end lost 0 bases, and 9 bases lay between the germline ends. This CDR3 is CSAREGFYSNQPQHF. The CDR3 bases are TGCAGTGCTAGAGAGGGATTCTATAGCAATCAGCCCCAGCATTTT.

This rearrangement joins TRBV18 to TRBJ2-1, with 8 positions matching TRBD2. Germline V gives CDR1 KGHSH, CDR2 LQKENI. Germline trimming cut 1 base from V and 5 bases from J; bases unmatched to any gene: 10. The CDR3 is 17 amino acids. CDR3 protein: CASSPRILAGGHNEQFF. CDR3 DNA: TGTGCCAGCTCACCACGGATTCTGGCGGGGGGCCACAATGAGCAGTTCTTC.

This clonotype showed up just a few times. The rearrangement links TRBV6-6 to TRBJ2-4; D uncertain. The better agreement between TRBJ2-5 and the DNA end casts doubt on the J call. This CDR3 spans 14 amino acids. The germline V gene has CDR1 MNHNY and CDR2 SVGAGI (reference sequence). CDR3 amino acids: CASSSQNGQETQYF. CDR3 DNA sequence: TGTGCCAGCAGTTCCCAGAACGGACAAGAGACCCAGTACTTC.

This clonotype was detected once. The V and J genes are TRBV5-5 and TRBJ2-5; D remains unclear. Trimming removed 3 bases from V and 0 bases from J, with 9 bases in between. Germline lookup yields CDR1 SGHKS and CDR2 YYEKEE (reference sequence). The CDR3 is made up of 14 amino acids. The CDR3 is CASSWQLYQETQYF. The CDR3, as DNA: TGTGCCAGCAGCTGGCAGCTGTACCAAGAGACCCAGTACTTC.

The chain is built from TRBV5-1 and TRBJ2-3; maybe TRBD2 (5 bases). The V gene's germline CDR1 is SGHRS and CDR2 YFSETQ. The ends were cut back, 5 bases at V and 1 base at J, with 20 bases in the middle. This CDR3 has 17 amino acids. CDR3 loop: CASRRAFGVEGTDTQYF. The CDR3 nucleotides read TGCGCCAGCAGGCGTGCCTTTGGGGTGGAGGGCACAGATACGCAGTATTTT.

The chain carries TRBV5-1 and TRBJ2-3; D might be TRBD2 (6 bases). V lost 0 bases and J 3 bases, leaving 11 bases between the germline ends. The CDR3 consists of 15 residues. In germline, CDR1 is SGHRS, CDR2 YFSETQ. The chain's CDR3 is CASSLAPGRTDTQYF. The CDR3 DNA reads as TGCGCCAGCAGCTTGGCACCAGGGAGGACAGATACGCAGTATTTT.